A single sample is the source of the 25 T cell receptor beta chains below, sequenced in a study of vaccination and CD4 T cells after COVID-19. The treatment here: approximately 9-day PBMC culture with coronavirus spike peptide pools or control peptides (ViraFEST assay). Cultured CD4+ T cell DNA was sequenced using the Oncomine TCR Beta short-read assay. TCRdb analysed the PCR reads with MiXCR anew, one entry per CDR3 protein. The repertoire consists of thousands of distinct CDR3 sequences, with about 19% occurring once and the leading ten covering 16%. No antigens are known for them. Sequenced input: CD4+ T cells from blood, cultured in vitro. The receptor set was obtained from a human donor who had recovered from COVID-19.

V is TRBV12-3 or TRBV12-4 and J is TRBJ2-1; 7 positions match TRBD1. V shed 7 bases, J shed 5 bases, and the junction held 8 bases outside the gene matches. The length of the CDR3 is 14 residues. CDR3 loop: CASIHRDRNNEQFF. The CDR3 region has the DNA TGTGCCAGCATTCACCGGGACAGAAACAATGAGCAGTTCTTC.

This rearrangement joins TRBV6-1 to TRBJ1-3; 8 bases agree with TRBD1. The CDR3 is made up of 14 amino acids. V shed 6 bases and J 4 bases; nucleotides not matched to a gene: 5. CDR1 and CDR2 from the germline V gene are MNHNS and SASEGT. For the CDR3, the DNA is TGTGCCAGCAGCCAGACAGGGGACGGAAACACCATATATTTT. It encodes CASSQTGDGNTIYF.

This clonotype appeared a few times. The chain combines TRBV6-5 with TRBJ1-6, with D hard to call. Deletions cut 2 bases from V and 7 bases from J, with 9 bases between. This CDR3 region has 14 residues. Germline lookup yields CDR1 MNHEY and CDR2 SVGAGI. The CDR3 spells CASSYAEANSPLHF. CDR3 bases: TGTGCCAGCAGTTACGCGGAGGCCAATTCACCCCTCCACTTT.

The chain combines TRBV6-2 or TRBV6-3 with TRBJ1-4; 9 nucleotides align to TRBD1. Unmatched junction bases numbered 6, after V lost 6 bases and J lost 10 bases. In germline, CDR1 is MNHEY, CDR2 SVGEGT. The CDR3 extends over 13 amino acids. The DNA for the CDR3 is TGTGCCAGCAGCCGGGACAGGGAGGCAAAACTGTTTTTT. Amino acid sequence: CASSRDREAKLFF.

This clonotype was observed once. The rearrangement joins TRBV12-3 or TRBV12-4 to TRBJ1-5; D is ambiguous. The CDR3 length is 15 residues. Trimming removed 3 bases from V and 0 bases from J, with 9 bases in between. The CDR3 DNA reads as TGTGCCAGCAGTTTCACAGTGAATAGCAATCAGCCCCAGCATTTT. Protein product: CASSFTVNSNQPQHF.

The V gene is TRBV29-1, the J gene TRBJ1-4; TRBD1 agrees at 10 bases. CDR1 is SQVTM and CDR2 is ANQGSEA in the germline V gene. V shed 7 bases and J 8 bases; nucleotides not matched to a gene: 4. The length of the CDR3 is 12 residues. As DNA, the CDR3 is TGCAGCGGTCGGACAGGGGGGGAAAAACTGTTTTTT. Its protein product is CSGRTGGEKLFF. Using reference TRBV29-1 and TRBJ1-4 for the parts outside the CDR3, the full variable domain is SAVISQKPSRDICQRGTSLTIQCQVDSQVTMMFWYRQQPGQSLTLIATANQGSEATYESGFVIDKFPISRPNLTFSTLTVSNMSPEDSSIYLCSGRTGGEKLFFGSGTQLSVL.

This clonotype is deemed medium-sized. V is TRBV12-3 or TRBV12-4 and J is TRBJ1-1, with no clear D. There are 13 residues in the CDR3. Trimming cost V 3 bases and J 4 bases, with 9 bases left between them. CDR3 protein: CASSLGGSTEAFF. DNA of the CDR3: TGTGCCAGCAGTTTGGGAGGCTCCACTGAAGCTTTCTTT.

The V and J genes are TRBV29-1 and TRBJ1-2; 9 bases are a match to TRBD1. The CDR3 covers 12 residues. V was clipped by 4 bases and J by 4 bases; unmatched bases: 1. Germline lookup yields CDR1 SQVTM and CDR2 ANQGSEA. The CDR3 protein is CSVGDRVYGYTF. CDR3 coding DNA: TGCAGCGTTGGGGACAGGGTCTATGGCTACACCTTC.

The gene calls are TRBV20-1 and TRBJ2-7; D call uncertain. The length of the CDR3 is 14 residues. The V end was cut by 1 base, the J end by 3 bases, with 13 bases between. Germline V CDR1 and CDR2: DFQATT, SNEGSKA (reference sequence). CDR3 amino acids: CSARGASKVYEQYF. CDR3 bases: TGCAGTGCTAGAGGGGCCTCGAAGGTCTACGAGCAGTACTTC.

The rearrangement links TRBV20-1 to TRBJ1-1, with D maybe TRBD1 (6 bases). The CDR3 loop spans 14 amino acids. V was clipped by 6 bases and J by 6 bases, with 20 bases between them. Germline V lookup: CDR1 DFQATT, CDR2 SNEGSKA (reference sequence). Here the CDR3 DNA reads TGCAGTGCAACCCCGGGACACACGGGCGCTGAAGCTTTCTTT. As protein: CSATPGHTGAEAFF.

This clonotype came up a few times. This chain uses TRBV25-1 with TRBJ1-2; D possibly corresponds to TRBD1 (6 bases). The V and J ends lost 3 bases and 2 bases respectively, with 16 bases between them. The CDR3 has 16 amino acids. Germline lookup yields CDR1 MGHDK and CDR2 SYGVNS. CDR3 nucleotide sequence: TGTGCCAGCAGTGATGTTGGGGGCGGGTGGAACTATGGCTACACCTTC. This translates into CASSDVGGGWNYGYTF.

In this sample, this clonotype is medium-sized. The chain recombines TRBV20-1 with TRBJ2-5; TRBD2 matches 12 bases. V shed 1 base and J 7 bases; nucleotides not matched to a gene: 7. Germline V gene lookup returns CDR1 DFQATT and CDR2 SNEGSKA (reference sequence). The CDR3 is 15 amino acids. The CDR3 loop is CSARGSSGGVRTQYF. For the CDR3, the DNA is TGCAGTGCTAGAGGGTCTAGCGGGGGGGTGCGGACCCAGTACTTC.

This clonotype occurred a few times. The V call is TRBV6-1, the J call TRBJ1-1, with unresolved D. Germline V gene sequence: CDR1 MNHNS, CDR2 SASEGT. Trimming shortened V by 10 bases and J by 0 bases, and 15 bases separated the two germline ends. The CDR3 has 14 residues. This chain's CDR3 is CAKATLLMNTEAFF. Written as DNA, the CDR3 is TGTGCCAAGGCGACGCTCCTAATGAACACTGAAGCTTTCTTT.

This clonotype was seen only a few times. The CDR3 DNA reads TGTGCCATCAGTGGGGGACTCCAAGAGACCCAGTACTTC. Its translation is CAISGGLQETQYF. This chain links TRBV10-3 with TRBJ2-5; maybe TRBD2 (6 bases). V was clipped by 4 bases and J by 1 base, with 7 bases between them. This CDR3 is 13 amino acids long. Germline loops: CDR1 ENHRY, CDR2 SYGVKD.

CDR3 sequence reads: CAWRVQGPAKNIQYF. The CDR3 coding sequence is TGTGCCTGGAGAGTACAGGGTCCGGCCAAAAACATTCAGTACTTC. This chain links TRBV30 with TRBJ2-4, with D perhaps matching TRBD1 (6 bases). The CDR3 has 15 residues. The germline V and J ends were trimmed by 3 bases and 1 base, with 13 bases remaining between them. The germline V gene has CDR1 GTSNPN and CDR2 SVGIG (reference sequence).

V usage is TRBV7-2 and J usage is TRBJ2-7, with unresolved D. V lost 1 base to trimming and J lost 3 bases, with 13 bases between them. CDR1 is SGHTA and CDR2 is FQGNSA in the germline V gene. This CDR3 has 15 residues. The CDR3 DNA is TGTGCCAGCAGCTTAGGTAAAGCGAGGATCTACGAGCAGTACTTC. Its translation: CASSLGKARIYEQYF.

The chain has TRBV3-1 and TRBJ2-1; D is uncertain. Trimming took off 3 bases at V and 10 bases at J, with 13 bases between the two ends. Germline assignment: CDR1 LGHDT and CDR2 YNNKEL (reference sequence). The CDR3 is 13 amino acids. The CDR3 sequence is CASSQILGSEQFF. The DNA for the CDR3 is TGTGCCAGCAGCCAGATCTTGGGCTCGGAGCAGTTCTTC.

Sample share makes this clonotype medium-sized. The J gene is TRBJ2-7, the V gene TRBV6-1, with 12 bases fitting TRBD2. The CDR3 totals 15 residues. Germline V gene lookup returns CDR1 MNHNS and CDR2 SASEGT. With 7 bases clipped from V and 4 bases from J, the junction kept 8 bases outside the gene matches. This CDR3 reads CASTRPTSGGYEQYF. CDR3 bases: TGTGCCAGCACCAGACCCACTAGCGGGGGGTACGAGCAGTACTTC.

The chain employs TRBV11-2 and TRBJ1-1; TRBD1 is a possible D gene (5 bases). Trimming removed 3 bases at V and 10 bases at J, with 12 bases between. Germline V gives CDR1 SGHAT, CDR2 FQNNGV. This CDR3 has 12 residues. The CDR3 region has the DNA TGTGCCAGCAGCTTGGGACGTGAAAGAGCTTTCTTT. It codes for CASSLGRERAFF. Combining the CDR3 with reference TRBV11-2 and TRBJ1-1 gives the whole variable domain EAGVAQSPRYKIIEKRQSVAFWCNPISGHATLYWYQQILGQGPKLLIQFQNNGVVDDSQLPKDRFSAERLKGVDSTLKIQPAKLEDSAVYLCASSLGRERAFFGQGTRLTVV.

The chain is built from TRBV7-6 and TRBJ1-2; tentative D call: TRBD1 (6 bases). V shed 1 base and J shed 8 bases, with 14 bases lying between them. The CDR3 sequence is 14 residues long. Germline V gene data show CDR1 as SGHVS and CDR2 as FNYEAQ. CDR3 sequence (DNA): TGTGCCAGCAGCTTAGGGTTTCGGGGGCAAGGCTACACCTTC. Translating gives CASSLGFRGQGYTF.

This clonotype has more than one count but fewer than ten. V usage is TRBV19 and J usage is TRBJ1-5, with D perhaps matching TRBD1 (5 bases). The V end lost 6 bases, the J end lost 8 bases, and 14 bases lay between the germline ends. CDR3 length: 13 residues. CDR1 and CDR2 (germline): LNHDA, SQIVND (reference sequence). DNA of the CDR3: TGTGCCAGTAGCCCCCTAGGGGAGAAGCCCCAGCATTTT. It specifies CASSPLGEKPQHF. Complete variable domain (other parts from reference TRBV19 and TRBJ1-5): DGGITQSPKYLFRKEGQNVTLSCEQNLNHDAMYWYRQDPGQGLRLIYYSQIVNDFQKGDIAEGYSVSREKKESFPLTVTSAQKNPTAFYLCASSPLGEKPQHFGDGTRLSIL.

This clonotype was seen a few times. The V and J genes are TRBV18 and TRBJ1-6, with 8 nucleotides matching TRBD1. Germline V gene data show CDR1 as KGHSH and CDR2 as LQKENI. This CDR3 contains 14 residues. V was clipped by 3 bases and J by 6 bases; unmatched bases: 1. Here the CDR3 reads CASSPGQVNSPLHF. The CDR3 DNA reads TGTGCCAGCTCACCGGGACAGGTTAATTCACCCCTCCACTTT.

This clonotype was detected a few times. The chain employs TRBV18 and TRBJ1-5, with D possibly TRBD1 on 5 matching bases. Deletions cut 1 base from V and 4 bases from J, with 14 bases between. The CDR3 is 16 residues long. The germline V gene encodes CDR1 KGHSH and CDR2 LQKENI. This chain's CDR3 is CASSPRAGAGNQPQHF. The CDR3 coding sequence is TGTGCCAGCTCACCACGAGCCGGGGCAGGGAATCAGCCCCAGCATTTT.

The chain recombines TRBV23-1 with TRBJ2-2; 8 nucleotides agree with TRBD2. TRBV23-1 falls under the ORF class, with uncertain function. V lost 0 bases and J lost 2; bases outside the gene matches: 5. CDR3 size: 17 residues. The CDR3 nucleotides read TGCGCCAGCAGTCAATCGGTGCGGGGGGTAAACACCGGGGAGCTGTTTTTT. Protein sequence: CASSQSVRGVNTGELFF.

This rearrangement joins TRBV7-9 to TRBJ1-3; 7 nucleotides align to TRBD1. The length of the CDR3 is 15 residues. Germline V lookup: CDR1 SEHNR, CDR2 FQNEAQ (reference sequence). V lost 5 bases to trimming and J lost 0 bases; unmatched junction nucleotides: 4. This CDR3 reads CASSQDRSSGNTIYF. The CDR3 region has the DNA TGTGCCAGCAGCCAGGACAGGTCCTCTGGAAACACCATATATTTT.